This is a list of T cell receptor beta chains from one sample in a study of a mutant IDH1 vaccine in newly diagnosed glioma. This table comes from immunoSEQ multiplex PCR, and its TCRdb copy is limited to in-frame clones, with some not included. The top ten clones hold under 20% of a sample with approximately 54,000 clones, more than 80% of them seen once. The sequenced sample was PBMCs, obtained from a glioma patient treated with radiotherapy, temozolomide or both. The source of these receptors is a man between 18 and 29 years old with glioma. CDR3s include the opening cysteine and the closing phenylalanine or tryptophan. The D gene is left open where the match is weak. For some rows the clone size is stated as once, few or many, or as a class when expanded; others skip it.

CASSERGGANTGELFF | TGTGCCAGCAGTGAACGTGGGGGCGCAAATACCGGGGAGCTGTTTTTT | - | TRBJ2-2 | - | TRBV6-1
CASSYVPDRGPETQYF | TGTGCCAGCAGTTACGTCCCAGACAGGGGTCCGGAGACCCAGTACTTC | - | TRBJ2-5 | TRBD1 | TRBV6-7
CAWGGVAEAFF | TGTGCCTGGGGGGGGGTGGCAGAAGCTTTCTTT | once | TRBJ1-1 | - | TRBV30
CASSQRDKAYEQYF | TGTGCCAGCAGCCAACGAGACAAGGCCTACGAGCAGTACTTC | - | TRBJ2-7 | - | TRBV6-1
CASSKQPPGGNEQFF | TGCGCCAGCAGCAAGCAACCCCCGGGAGGGAATGAGCAGTTCTTC | - | TRBJ2-1 | TRBD2 | TRBV4-3
CASSIQGGGTEAFF | TGTGCCAGCAGCATACAGGGGGGGGGCACTGAAGCTTTCTTT | - | TRBJ1-1 | TRBD1 | TRBV7-2
CASSLVGELFF | TGTGCCAGCAGCTTAGTCGGGGAGCTGTTTTTT | - | TRBJ2-2 | - | TRBV7-9
CANLAGFRHEQYF | TGTGCCAACTTAGCGGGGTTTCGCCACGAGCAGTACTTC | - | TRBJ2-7 | TRBD2 | TRBV4-2
CASSTLPGNWKEKLFF | TGTGCCAGTAGTACCCTCCCGGGTAACTGGAAAGAAAAACTGTTTTTT | - | TRBJ1-4 | - | TRBV19
CASSQAWGQGVSLNTEAFF | TGTGCCAGCAGCCAGGCCTGGGGACAGGGGGTATCGCTGAACACTGAAGCTTTCTTT | few | TRBJ1-1 | TRBD1 | TRBV4-2
CASRGAMSYNEQFF | TGTGCCAGTAGAGGGGCCATGTCCTACAATGAGCAGTTCTTC | - | TRBJ2-1 | - | TRBV19
CASGTGHTGELFF | TGTGCCAGCGGGACAGGGCACACCGGGGAGCTGTTTTTT | - | TRBJ2-2 | TRBD1 | TRBV6-5
CASSLFGGGETQYF | TGTGCCAGCAGCTTATTTGGCGGGGGCGAGACCCAGTACTTC | - | TRBJ2-5 | - | TRBV7-3
CASSIGQADSGNTIYF | TGTGCCAGCAGCATAGGACAGGCGGACTCTGGAAACACCATATATTTT | - | TRBJ1-3 | TRBD1 | TRBV9
CASSLTRVGEKLFF | TGTGCCAGCAGCCTCACCAGGGTGGGTGAAAAACTGTTTTTT | - | TRBJ1-4 | - | TRBV14
CASSYLEGGLSYTF | TGTGCCAGCAGTTACTTGGAGGGCGGCTTAAGCTACACCTTC | - | TRBJ1-2 | - | TRBV6-5
CASSEDRNYGYTF | TGTGCCAGCAGTGAAGACAGGAACTATGGCTACACCTTC | - | TRBJ1-2 | - | TRBV2
CASSYSSLGNTIYF | TGTGCCAGCAGTTACTCGTCACTTGGAAACACCATATATTTT | - | TRBJ1-3 | - | TRBV6-5
CASSSASTGTMTEAFF | TGTGCCAGCAGTTCCGCCTCGACAGGGACGATGACTGAAGCTTTCTTT | - | TRBJ1-1 | TRBD1 | TRBV6-6
CAITPVQGYYEQYF | TGTGCCATCACCCCCGTACAGGGATACTACGAGCAGTACTTC | - | TRBJ2-7 | - | TRBV10-3
CASSGTYSNQPQHF | TGTGCCAGCAGTGGGACATATAGCAATCAGCCCCAGCATTTT | - | TRBJ1-5 | - | TRBV6-5
CASSTTNSARETQYF | TGTGCCAGCAGTACAACGAATAGCGCGCGAGAGACCCAGTACTTC | - | TRBJ2-5 | - | TRBV6-5
CASHRTSGLTVELFF | TGTGCCAGCCATCGGACTAGCGGGCTTACCGTAGAGCTGTTTTTT | - | TRBJ2-2 | TRBD2 | TRBV25-1
CASSEGAGGADTQYF | TGTGCCAGCAGTGAGGGAGCGGGAGGAGCAGATACGCAGTATTTT | few | TRBJ2-3 | TRBD2 | TRBV6-4
CASRLTGQSNQPQHF | TGTGCCAGCAGACTTACAGGGCAAAGCAATCAGCCCCAGCATTTT | - | TRBJ1-5 | - | TRBV6-5
CASSNWGNYGYTF | TGTGCCAGCAGCAACTGGGGCAACTATGGCTACACCTTC | - | TRBJ1-2 | - | TRBV6-6
CASRVSAGGGAFF | TGTGCCAGCAGAGTATCGGCAGGGGGCGGAGCTTTCTTT | - | TRBJ1-1 | TRBD1 | TRBV7-9
CASSLYGRLMNTEAFF | TGTGCCAGCAGTTTATATGGCAGACTAATGAACACTGAAGCTTTCTTT | - | TRBJ1-1 | - | TRBV27
CASTRGQGMNTEAFF | TGTGCCAGCACCAGGGGACAGGGGATGAACACTGAAGCTTTCTTT | once | TRBJ1-1 | TRBD1 | TRBV28
CASSLDGRNQPQHF | TGTGCCAGCAGCTTAGATGGCCGGAATCAGCCCCAGCATTTT | few | TRBJ1-5 | - | TRBV7-2
CASSYEAGTGELFF | TGTGCCAGCAGTTATGAGGCTGGGACCGGGGAGCTGTTTTTT | - | TRBJ2-2 | - | TRBV6-5
CASSIPAAGRNTEAFF | TGTGCCAGTAGTATCCCAGCGGCAGGTAGGAACACTGAAGCTTTCTTT | - | TRBJ1-1 | - | TRBV19
CASSYSGHRSNTEAFF | TGTGCCAGCAGTTACTCGGGACACCGATCGAACACTGAAGCTTTCTTT | - | TRBJ1-1 | - | TRBV6-5
CASSAGTGGDYGYTF | TGTGCCAGCAGCGCGGGGACAGGGGGCGACTATGGCTACACCTTC | - | TRBJ1-2 | TRBD1 | TRBV9
CASILPGSVETEAFF | TGTGCCAGCATCTTACCAGGGTCGGTAGAGACTGAAGCTTTCTTT | few | TRBJ1-1 | - | TRBV6-6
CASSYNLGAFF | TGTGCCAGCTCATACAACCTAGGGGCTTTCTTT | once | TRBJ1-1 | - | TRBV18
CASSHAYQANTGELFF | TGTGCCAGCAGCCACGCGTATCAAGCGAACACCGGGGAGCTGTTTTTT | once | TRBJ2-2 | - | TRBV6-6
CASSSGGGYTF | TGTGCCAGCAGTTCCGGGGGAGGCTACACCTTC | - | TRBJ1-2 | - | TRBV6-5
CASSLSGSVDEQYF | TGCGCCAGCAGCCTTAGCGGGAGTGTCGACGAGCAGTACTTC | - | TRBJ2-7 | TRBD2 | TRBV5-1
CASSLTGGDQPQHF | TGTGCCAGCTCACTAACAGGGGGCGATCAGCCCCAGCATTTT | - | TRBJ1-5 | TRBD1 | TRBV18
CASSPRGTIMNTEAFF | TGTGCCAGCAGTCCTCGGGGGACTATAATGAACACTGAAGCTTTCTTT | - | TRBJ1-1 | - | TRBV7-8
CASSLRARFPTEAFF | TGTGCCAGCAGCTTACGGGCAAGGTTCCCCACTGAAGCTTTCTTT | - | TRBJ1-1 | - | TRBV7-2
CAISTEGARNTEAFF | TGTGCCATCAGCACAGAGGGAGCTCGGAACACTGAAGCTTTCTTT | - | TRBJ1-1 | - | TRBV10-3
CSVERAAVNTEAFF | TGCAGCGTTGAACGGGCAGCGGTGAACACTGAAGCTTTCTTT | few | TRBJ1-1 | - | TRBV29-1